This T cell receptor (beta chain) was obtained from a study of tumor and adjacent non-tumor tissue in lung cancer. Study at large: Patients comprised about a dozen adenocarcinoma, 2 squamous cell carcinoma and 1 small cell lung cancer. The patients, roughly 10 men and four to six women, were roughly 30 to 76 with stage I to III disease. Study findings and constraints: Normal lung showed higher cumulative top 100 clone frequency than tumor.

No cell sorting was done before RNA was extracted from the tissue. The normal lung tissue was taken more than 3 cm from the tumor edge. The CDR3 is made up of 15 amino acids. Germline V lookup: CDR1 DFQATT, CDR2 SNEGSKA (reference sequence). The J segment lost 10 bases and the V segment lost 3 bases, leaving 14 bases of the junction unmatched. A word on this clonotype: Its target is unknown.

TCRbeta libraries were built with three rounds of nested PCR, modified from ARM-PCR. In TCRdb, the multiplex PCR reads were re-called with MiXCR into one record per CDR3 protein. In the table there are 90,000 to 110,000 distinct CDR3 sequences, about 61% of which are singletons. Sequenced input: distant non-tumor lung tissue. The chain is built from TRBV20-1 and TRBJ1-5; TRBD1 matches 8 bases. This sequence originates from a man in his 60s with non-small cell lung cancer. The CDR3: CSASTQGAGSYPQHF. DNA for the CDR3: TGCAGTGCTAGTACTCAGGGGGCTGGGAGTTATCCCCAGCATTTT.